The clone carrying this T cell receptor (beta chain) was seen more than once but under ten times. Germline trimming cut 4 bases from V and 3 bases from J; bases unmatched to any gene: 7. Germline V gene data show CDR1 as LGHNA and CDR2 as YSLEER. The CDR3 length is 16 residues. This entry is derived from a study of blood T cell repertoires in COVID-19. Study at large: Samples came from the United States, Italy and Spain, spanning acute and convalescent COVID-19. Nucleic acid was either cDNA or gDNA, and it came from T cells, B-cell-depleted T cells, or PBMCs.

Per the original data handling: Using reference gene primer amplification, nucleated cell counts were estimated. Clones were sequenced by immunoSEQ multiplex PCR, and TCRdb holds only the in-frame ones, with some missing. Clone size and the V and J calls come from that table; the DNA yielded D and trimming. The data hold around 75,000 clones, with 88% observed a single time. The origin of this receptor is a human donor in a cohort sampled during active COVID-19. The chain joins TRBV4-3 to TRBJ2-5, with 11 bases identical to TRBD1. Material for sequencing was peripheral blood. In DNA, the CDR3 is TGCGCCAGCAGCCGGCGCGGGACAGGGGGGAAAGAGACCCAGTACTTC. Residues: CASSRRGTGGKETQYF.